One T cell receptor beta chain is described in this entry. Sequencing used immunoSEQ multiplex PCR; TCRdb keeps in-frame clones, though not all of them. Among approximately 180,000 clones, approximately 86% were seen once, and the ten largest hold less than 3.5%. These data originate in a study of cytomegalovirus exposure and HLA in healthy donors. V was clipped by 0 bases and J by 3 bases, with 24 bases between them. Per the germline V gene, CDR1 is SGHDT and CDR2 is YYEEEE. The CDR3 totals 19 residues. The sequenced sample consisted of PBMCs. This receptor was obtained from a man between 18 and 29 years old in good health and CMV-seropositive. V is TRBV5-6 and J is TRBJ1-1, with D possibly matching TRBD1 (6 bases). The CDR3 DNA reads as TGTGCCAGCAGCTTGGGCAATGGACGGACAGATACCTCGTACACTGAAGCTTTCTTT. It translates to CASSLGNGRTDTSYTEAFF.